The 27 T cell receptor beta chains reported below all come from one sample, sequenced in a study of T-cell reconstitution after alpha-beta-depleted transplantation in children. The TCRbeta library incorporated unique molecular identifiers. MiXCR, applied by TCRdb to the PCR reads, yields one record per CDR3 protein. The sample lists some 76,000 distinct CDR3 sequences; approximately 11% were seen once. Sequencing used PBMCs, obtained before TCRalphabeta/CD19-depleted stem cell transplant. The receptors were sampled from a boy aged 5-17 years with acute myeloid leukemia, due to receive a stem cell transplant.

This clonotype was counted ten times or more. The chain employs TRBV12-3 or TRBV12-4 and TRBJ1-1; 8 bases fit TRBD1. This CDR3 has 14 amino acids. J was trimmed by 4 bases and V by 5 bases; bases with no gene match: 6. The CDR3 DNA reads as TGTGCCAGCAGTCTTGTAACAGGGGGCACTGAAGCTTTCTTT. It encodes CASSLVTGGTEAFF.

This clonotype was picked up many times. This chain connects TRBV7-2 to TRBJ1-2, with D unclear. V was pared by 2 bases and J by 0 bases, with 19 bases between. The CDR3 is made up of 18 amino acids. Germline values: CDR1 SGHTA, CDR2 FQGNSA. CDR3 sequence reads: CASSLLSPSLAANYGYTF. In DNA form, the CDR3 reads TGTGCCAGCAGCTTATTATCCCCATCCCTGGCAGCTAACTATGGCTACACCTTC.

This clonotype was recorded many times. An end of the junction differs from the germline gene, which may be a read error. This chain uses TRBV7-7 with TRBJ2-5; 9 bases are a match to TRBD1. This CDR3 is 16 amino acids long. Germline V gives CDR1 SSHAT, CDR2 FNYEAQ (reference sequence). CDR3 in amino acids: CASSRGGTGSQETQYF. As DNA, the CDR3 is TGTGCTAGCAGCAGAGGGGGGACAGGGAGCCAAGAGACCCAGTACTTC.

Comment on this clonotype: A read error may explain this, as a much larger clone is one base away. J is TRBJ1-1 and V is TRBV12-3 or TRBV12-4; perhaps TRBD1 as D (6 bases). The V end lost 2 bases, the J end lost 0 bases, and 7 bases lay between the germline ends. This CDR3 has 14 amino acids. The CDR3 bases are TGTGCCAGCAGTTTAACAGGGATGAACACTGAAGCTTTCTTT. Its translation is CASSLTGMNTEAFF.

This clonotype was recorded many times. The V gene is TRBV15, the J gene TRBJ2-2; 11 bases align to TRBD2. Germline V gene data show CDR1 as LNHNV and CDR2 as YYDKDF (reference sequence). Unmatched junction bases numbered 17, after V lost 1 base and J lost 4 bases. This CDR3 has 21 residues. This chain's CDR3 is CATSRVPIGGLAGPGTGELFF. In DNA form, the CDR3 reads TGTGCCACCAGCAGAGTCCCTATAGGCGGACTAGCGGGCCCGGGCACCGGGGAGCTGTTTTTT.

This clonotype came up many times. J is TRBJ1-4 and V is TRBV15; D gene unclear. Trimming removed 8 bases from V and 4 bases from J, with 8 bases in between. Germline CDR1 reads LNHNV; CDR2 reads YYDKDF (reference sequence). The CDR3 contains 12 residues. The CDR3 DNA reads TGTGCCACCCGGAACTTTAATGAAAAACTGTTTTTT. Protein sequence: CATRNFNEKLFF.

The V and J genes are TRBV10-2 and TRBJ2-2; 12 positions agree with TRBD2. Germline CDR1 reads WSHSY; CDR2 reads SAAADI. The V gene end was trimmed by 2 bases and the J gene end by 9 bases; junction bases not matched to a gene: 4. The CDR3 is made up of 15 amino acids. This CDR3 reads CASSELAGGPRELFF. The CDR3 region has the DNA TGCGCCAGCAGTGAGCTAGCGGGGGGGCCCCGGGAGCTGTTTTTT.

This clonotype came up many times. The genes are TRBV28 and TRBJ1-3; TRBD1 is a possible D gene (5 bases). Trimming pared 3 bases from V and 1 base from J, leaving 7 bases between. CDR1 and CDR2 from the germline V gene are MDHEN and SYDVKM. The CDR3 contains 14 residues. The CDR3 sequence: CASSFRGSGNTIYF. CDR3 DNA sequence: TGTGCCAGCAGTTTTAGGGGTTCTGGAAACACCATATATTTT.

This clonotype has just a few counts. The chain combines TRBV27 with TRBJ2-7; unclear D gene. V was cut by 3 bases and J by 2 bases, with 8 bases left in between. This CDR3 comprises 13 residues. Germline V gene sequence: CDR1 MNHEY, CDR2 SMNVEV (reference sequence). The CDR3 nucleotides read TGTGCCAGCAGTTTTAGTATCGCCTACGAGCAGTACTTC. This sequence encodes CASSFSIAYEQYF.

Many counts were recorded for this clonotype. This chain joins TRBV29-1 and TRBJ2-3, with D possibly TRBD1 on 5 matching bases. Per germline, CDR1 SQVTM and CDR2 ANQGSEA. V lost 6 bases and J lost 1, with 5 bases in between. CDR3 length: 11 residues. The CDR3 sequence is CSVTGTDTQYF. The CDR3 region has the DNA TGCAGCGTGACAGGCACAGATACGCAGTATTTT.

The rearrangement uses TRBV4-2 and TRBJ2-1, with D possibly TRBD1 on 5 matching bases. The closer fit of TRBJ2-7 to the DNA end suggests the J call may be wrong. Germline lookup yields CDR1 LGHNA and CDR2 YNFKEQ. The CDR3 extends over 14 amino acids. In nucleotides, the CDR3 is TGTGCCAGCGCGGCGGTCAAGGGGTACAATGAGCAGTACTTC. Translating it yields CASAAVKGYNEQYF.

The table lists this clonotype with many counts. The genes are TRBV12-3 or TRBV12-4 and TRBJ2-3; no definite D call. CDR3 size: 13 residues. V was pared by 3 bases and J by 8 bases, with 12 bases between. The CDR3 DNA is TGTGCCAGCAGTTTTAGGGCACCAGGTACGCAGTATTTT. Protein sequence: CASSFRAPGTQYF.

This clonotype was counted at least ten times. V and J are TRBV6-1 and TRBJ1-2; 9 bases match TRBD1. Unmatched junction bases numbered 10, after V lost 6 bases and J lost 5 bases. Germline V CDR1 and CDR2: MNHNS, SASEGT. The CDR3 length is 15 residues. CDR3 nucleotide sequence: TGTGCCAGCAGAGAGCCAGGGACAGGGAGGTATGGCTACACCTTC. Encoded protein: CASREPGTGRYGYTF.

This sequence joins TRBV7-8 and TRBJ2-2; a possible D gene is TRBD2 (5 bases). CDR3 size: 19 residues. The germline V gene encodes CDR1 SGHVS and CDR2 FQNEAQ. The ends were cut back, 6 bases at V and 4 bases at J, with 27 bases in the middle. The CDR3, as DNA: TGTGCCAGCAGTCTAGCCCGAGTTGTGGGGTCTGGTGGCACCGGGGAGCTGTTTTTT. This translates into CASSLARVVGSGGTGELFF.

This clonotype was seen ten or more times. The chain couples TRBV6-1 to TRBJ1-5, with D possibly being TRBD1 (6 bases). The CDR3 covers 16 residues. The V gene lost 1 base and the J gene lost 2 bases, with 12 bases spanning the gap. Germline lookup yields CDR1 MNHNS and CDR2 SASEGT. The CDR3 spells CASSEVWAGGNQPQHF. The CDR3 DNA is TGTGCCAGCAGTGAAGTTTGGGCAGGGGGCAATCAGCCCCAGCATTTT.

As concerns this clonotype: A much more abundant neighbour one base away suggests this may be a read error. The chain's CDR3 is CASSYQREAHNEQFF. CDR3 sequence (DNA): TGTGCCAGCAGTTATCAGCGGGAGGCCCACAATGAGCAGTTCTTC. J is TRBJ2-1 and V is TRBV6-5; TRBD2 matches 9 bases. Germline V gives CDR1 MNHEY, CDR2 SVGAGI. J lost 5 bases, V lost 3 bases, and 5 bases had no gene match. This CDR3 has 15 amino acids.

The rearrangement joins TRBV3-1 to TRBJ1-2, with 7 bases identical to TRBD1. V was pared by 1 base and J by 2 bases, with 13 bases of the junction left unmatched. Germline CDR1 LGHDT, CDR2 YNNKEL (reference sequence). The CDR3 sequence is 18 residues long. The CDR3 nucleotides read TGTGCCAGCAGCCAAGGTGTTATCCGGACAGGACCGAACTATGGCTACACCTTC. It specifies CASSQGVIRTGPNYGYTF.

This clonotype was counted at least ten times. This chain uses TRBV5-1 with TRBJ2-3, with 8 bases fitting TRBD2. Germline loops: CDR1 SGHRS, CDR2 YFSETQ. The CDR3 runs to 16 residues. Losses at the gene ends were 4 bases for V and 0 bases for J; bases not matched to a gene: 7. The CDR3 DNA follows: TGCGCCAGCAGCCCAACTAGCGGTTCTAGCACAGATACGCAGTATTTT. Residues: CASSPTSGSSTDTQYF.

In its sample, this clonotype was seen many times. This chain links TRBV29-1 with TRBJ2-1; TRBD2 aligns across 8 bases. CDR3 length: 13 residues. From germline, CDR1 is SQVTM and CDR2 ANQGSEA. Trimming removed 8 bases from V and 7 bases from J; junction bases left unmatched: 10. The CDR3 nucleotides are TGCAGCCACGGCGGGGGGAAGGGGAATGAGCAGTTCTTC. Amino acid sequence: CSHGGGKGNEQFF.

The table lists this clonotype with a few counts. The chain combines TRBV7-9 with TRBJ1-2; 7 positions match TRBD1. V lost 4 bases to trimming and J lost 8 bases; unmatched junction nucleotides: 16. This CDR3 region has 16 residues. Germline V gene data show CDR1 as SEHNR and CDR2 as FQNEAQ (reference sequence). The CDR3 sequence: CASSSPSGDRAWGYTF. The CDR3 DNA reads TGTGCCAGCAGCTCCCCCTCGGGCGACAGGGCGTGGGGCTACACCTTC. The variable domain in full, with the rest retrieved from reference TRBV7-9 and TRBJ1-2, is DTGVSQNPRHKITKRGQNVTFRCDPISEHNRLYWYRQTLGQGPEFLTYFQNEAQLEKSRLLSDRFSAERPKGSFSTLEIQRTEQGDSAMYLCASSSPSGDRAWGYTFGSGTRLTVV.

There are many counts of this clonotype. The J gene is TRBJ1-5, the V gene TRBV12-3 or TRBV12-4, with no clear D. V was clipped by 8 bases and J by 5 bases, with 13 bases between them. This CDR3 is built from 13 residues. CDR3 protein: CASEQASHQPQHF. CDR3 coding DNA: TGTGCCAGCGAACAAGCGTCACATCAGCCCCAGCATTTT.

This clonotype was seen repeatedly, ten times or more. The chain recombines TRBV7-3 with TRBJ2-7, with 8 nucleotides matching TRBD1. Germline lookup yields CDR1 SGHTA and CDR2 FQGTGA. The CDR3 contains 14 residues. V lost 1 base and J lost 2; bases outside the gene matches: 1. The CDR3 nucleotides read TGTGCCAGCAGCTTAAGGGGACAGGCCTACGAGCAGTACTTC. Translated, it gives CASSLRGQAYEQYF.

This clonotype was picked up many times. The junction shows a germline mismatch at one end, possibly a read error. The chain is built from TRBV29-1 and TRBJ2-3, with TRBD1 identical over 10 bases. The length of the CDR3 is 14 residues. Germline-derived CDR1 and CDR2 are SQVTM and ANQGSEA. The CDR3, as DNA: TGCAGCGTTAAAGACGGGACAGGGGCAGATACGCAGTATTTT. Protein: CSVKDGTGADTQYF.

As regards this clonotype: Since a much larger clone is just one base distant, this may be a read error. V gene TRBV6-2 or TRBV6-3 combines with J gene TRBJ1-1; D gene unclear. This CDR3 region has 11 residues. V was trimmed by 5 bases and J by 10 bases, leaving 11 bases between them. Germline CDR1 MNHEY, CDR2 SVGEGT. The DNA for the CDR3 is TGTGCCAGCAGTCGGGGAACCGGAGCTTTCTTT. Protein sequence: CASSRGTGAFF.

CDR3 sequence (DNA): TGTGCCAGCAGCCGGACAGCAACTAATGAAAAACTGTTTTTT. Translation: CASSRTATNEKLFF. V is TRBV14 and J is TRBJ1-4; a weak D match, TRBD1 (6 bases). V was trimmed by 4 bases and J by 0 bases, leaving 6 bases between them. Germline V gene lookup returns CDR1 SGHDN and CDR2 FVKESK. This CDR3 has 14 amino acids.

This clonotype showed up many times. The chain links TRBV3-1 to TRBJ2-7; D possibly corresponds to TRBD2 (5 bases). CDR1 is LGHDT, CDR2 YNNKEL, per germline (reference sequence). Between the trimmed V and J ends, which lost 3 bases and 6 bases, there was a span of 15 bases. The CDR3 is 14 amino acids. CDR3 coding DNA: TGTGCCAGCAGCCAGAGCGGCTCATCGGCCGAGCAGTACTTC. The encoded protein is CASSQSGSSAEQYF.

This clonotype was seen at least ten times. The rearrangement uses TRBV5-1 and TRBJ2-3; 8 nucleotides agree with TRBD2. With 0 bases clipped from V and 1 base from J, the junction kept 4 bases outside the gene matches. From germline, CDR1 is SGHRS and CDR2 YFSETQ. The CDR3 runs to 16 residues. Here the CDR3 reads CASSLAGGPGTDTQYF. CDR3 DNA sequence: TGCGCCAGCAGCTTGGCGGGGGGGCCGGGCACAGATACGCAGTATTTT.